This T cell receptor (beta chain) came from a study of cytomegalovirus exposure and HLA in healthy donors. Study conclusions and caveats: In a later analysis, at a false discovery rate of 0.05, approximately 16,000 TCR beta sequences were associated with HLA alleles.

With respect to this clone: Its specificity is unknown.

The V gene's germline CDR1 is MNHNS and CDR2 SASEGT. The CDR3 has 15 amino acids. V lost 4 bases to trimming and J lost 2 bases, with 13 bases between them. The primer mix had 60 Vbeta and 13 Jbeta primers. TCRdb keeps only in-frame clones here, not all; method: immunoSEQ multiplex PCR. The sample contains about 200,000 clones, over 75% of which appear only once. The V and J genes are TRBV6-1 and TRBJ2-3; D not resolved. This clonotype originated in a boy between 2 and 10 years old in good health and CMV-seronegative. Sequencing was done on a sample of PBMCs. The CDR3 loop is CASSVRLVLTDTQYF. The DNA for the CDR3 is TGTGCCAGCAGTGTTAGACTCGTACTCACAGATACGCAGTATTTT.